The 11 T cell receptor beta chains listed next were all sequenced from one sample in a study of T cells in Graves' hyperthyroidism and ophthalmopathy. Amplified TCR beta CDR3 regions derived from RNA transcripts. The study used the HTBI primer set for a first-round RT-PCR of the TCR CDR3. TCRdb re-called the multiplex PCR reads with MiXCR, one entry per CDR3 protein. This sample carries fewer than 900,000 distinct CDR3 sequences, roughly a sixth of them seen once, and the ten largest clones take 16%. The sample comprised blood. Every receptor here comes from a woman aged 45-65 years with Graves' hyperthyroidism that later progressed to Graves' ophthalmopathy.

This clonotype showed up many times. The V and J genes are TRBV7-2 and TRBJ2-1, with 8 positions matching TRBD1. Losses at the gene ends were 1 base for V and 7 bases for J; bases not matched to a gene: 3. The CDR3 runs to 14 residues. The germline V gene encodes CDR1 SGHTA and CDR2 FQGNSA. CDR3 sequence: CASSLGRGLNEQFF. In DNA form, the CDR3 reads TGTGCCAGCAGCTTAGGCAGGGGGCTGAATGAGCAGTTCTTC.

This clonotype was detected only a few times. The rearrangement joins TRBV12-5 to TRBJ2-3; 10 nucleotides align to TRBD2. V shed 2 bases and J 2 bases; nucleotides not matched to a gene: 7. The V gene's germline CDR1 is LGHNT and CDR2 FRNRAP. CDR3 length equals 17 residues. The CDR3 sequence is CASGLYTSGANTDTQYF. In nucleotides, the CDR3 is TGTGCTAGTGGTTTGTACACTAGCGGGGCGAACACAGATACGCAGTATTTT. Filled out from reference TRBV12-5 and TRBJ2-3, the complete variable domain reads DARVTQTPRHKVTEMGQEVTMRCQPILGHNTVFWYRQTMMQGLELLAYFRNRAPLDDSGMPKDRFSAEMPDATLATLKIQPSEPRDSAVYFCASGLYTSGANTDTQYFGPGTRLTVL.

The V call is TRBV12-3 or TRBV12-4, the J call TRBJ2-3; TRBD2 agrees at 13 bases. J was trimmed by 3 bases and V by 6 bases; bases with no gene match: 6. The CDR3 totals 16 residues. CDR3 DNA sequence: TGTGCCAGCAGGGTAACTAGCGGGGGGGCGACAGATACGCAGTATTTT. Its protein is CASRVTSGGATDTQYF.

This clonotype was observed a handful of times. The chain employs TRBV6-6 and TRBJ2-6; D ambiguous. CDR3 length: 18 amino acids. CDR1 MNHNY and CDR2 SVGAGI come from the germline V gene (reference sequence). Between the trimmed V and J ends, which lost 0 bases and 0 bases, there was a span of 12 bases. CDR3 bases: TGTGCCAGCAGTTACTCCGGCACCCGAGTCTCTGGGGCCAACGTCCTGACTTTC. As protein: CASSYSGTRVSGANVLTF.

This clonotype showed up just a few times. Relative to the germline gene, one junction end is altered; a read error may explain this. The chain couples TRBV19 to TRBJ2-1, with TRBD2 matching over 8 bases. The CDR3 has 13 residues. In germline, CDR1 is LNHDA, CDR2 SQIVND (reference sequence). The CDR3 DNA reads TGTGCCAGTAGTCTTACTAGCGGTGGTGAGCGGTTCTTC. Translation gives CASSLTSGGERFF.

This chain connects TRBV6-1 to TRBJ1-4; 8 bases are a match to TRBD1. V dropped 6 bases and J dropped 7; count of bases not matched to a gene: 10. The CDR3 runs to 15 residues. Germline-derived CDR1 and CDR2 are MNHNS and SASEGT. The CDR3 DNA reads TGTGCCAGCAGCGCACCGGGACAGGCCTCTGAAAAACTGTTTTTT. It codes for CASSAPGQASEKLFF.

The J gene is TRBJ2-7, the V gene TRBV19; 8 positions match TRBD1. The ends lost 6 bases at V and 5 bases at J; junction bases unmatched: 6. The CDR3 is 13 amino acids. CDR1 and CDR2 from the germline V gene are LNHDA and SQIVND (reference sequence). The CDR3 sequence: CASSRTGKDEQYF. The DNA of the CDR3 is TGTGCCAGTAGCCGGACAGGGAAAGACGAGCAGTACTTC.

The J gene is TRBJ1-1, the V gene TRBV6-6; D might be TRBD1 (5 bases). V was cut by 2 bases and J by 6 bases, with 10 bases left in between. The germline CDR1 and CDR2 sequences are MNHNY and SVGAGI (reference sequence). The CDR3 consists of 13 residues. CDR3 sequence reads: CASSYRGPAEAFF. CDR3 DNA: TGTGCCAGCAGTTACAGGGGTCCCGCTGAAGCTTTCTTT.

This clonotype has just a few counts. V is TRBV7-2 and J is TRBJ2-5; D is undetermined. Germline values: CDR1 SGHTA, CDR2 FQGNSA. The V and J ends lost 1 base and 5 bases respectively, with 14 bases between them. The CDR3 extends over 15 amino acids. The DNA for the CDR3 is TGTGCCAGCAGCTTAGTTGCGGTCGAGTGGGAGACCCAGTACTTC. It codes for CASSLVAVEWETQYF.

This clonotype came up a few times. The CDR3 is CASSISGGQINQPQHF. CDR3 DNA sequence: TGTGCCAGTAGTATATCCGGTGGGCAGATTAATCAGCCCCAGCATTTT. The V and J genes are TRBV19 and TRBJ1-5; D ambiguous. V was clipped by 2 bases and J by 4 bases, with 15 bases between them. The CDR3 runs 16 residues. CDR1 LNHDA and CDR2 SQIVND come from the germline V gene (reference sequence).

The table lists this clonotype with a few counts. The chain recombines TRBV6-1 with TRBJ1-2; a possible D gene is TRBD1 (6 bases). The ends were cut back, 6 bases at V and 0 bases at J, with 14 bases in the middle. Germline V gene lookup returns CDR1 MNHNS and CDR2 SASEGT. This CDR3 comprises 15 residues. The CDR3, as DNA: TGTGCCAGCAGGACTGACAGGCCGACTAACTATGGCTACACCTTC. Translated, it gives CASRTDRPTNYGYTF.